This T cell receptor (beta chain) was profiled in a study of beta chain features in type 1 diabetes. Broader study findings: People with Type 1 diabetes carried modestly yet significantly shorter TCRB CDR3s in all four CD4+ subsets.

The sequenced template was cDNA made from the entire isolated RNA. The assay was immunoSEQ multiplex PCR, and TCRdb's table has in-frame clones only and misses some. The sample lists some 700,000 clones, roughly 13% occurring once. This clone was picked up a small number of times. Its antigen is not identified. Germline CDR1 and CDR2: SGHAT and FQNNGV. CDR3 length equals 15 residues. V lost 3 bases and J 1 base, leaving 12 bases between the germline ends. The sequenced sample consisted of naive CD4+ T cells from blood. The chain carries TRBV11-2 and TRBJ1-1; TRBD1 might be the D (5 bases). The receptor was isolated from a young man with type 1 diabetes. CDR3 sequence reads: CASSFAYQGNTEAFF. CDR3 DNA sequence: TGTGCCAGCAGCTTCGCTTACCAGGGGAACACTGAAGCTTTCTTT.